This is a list of T cell receptor beta chains from one sample in a study of beta chain features in type 1 diabetes. Some clones are missing from TCRdb's copy, which holds only in-frame ones; the method was immunoSEQ multiplex PCR. In the table there are over 600,000 clones, 9.5% to 15% of which are singletons. Sequenced: naive CD4+ T cells from blood. The receptor source for this set is a man aged 30-40 years with type 1 diabetes. Each CDR3 is given without its conserved first and last residue.

j_gene | v_gene | CDR3aa
TRBJ2-1 | TRBV14 | ASSLRPGQGAYNEQF
TRBJ2-4 | TRBV5-1 | ASSPPSGNIQY
TRBJ1-2 | TRBV5-1 | ASSFQGNGYT
TRBJ2-6 | TRBV5-1 | ASSLVGTGANVLT
TRBJ2-5 | TRBV6-5 | ASSYPSQQETQY
TRBJ1-1 | TRBV7-9 | ASRATGTGVLNTEAF
TRBJ1-3 | TRBV5-4 | ASSLDPSSGNTIY
TRBJ2-1 | TRBV27 | ASSFGRGDEQF
TRBJ1-5 | TRBV28 | ASRGGQFWSNQPQH
TRBJ2-1 | TRBV7-2 | ASSFSADNEQF
TRBJ1-6 | TRBV2 | ASSPRQGYGSYNSPLH
TRBJ1-1 | TRBV6-6 | ATQFGRGTEAF
TRBJ1-2 | TRBV5-1 | ASSLAQNTDGYT
TRBJ2-5 | TRBV30 | AWSPLGSGETQY
TRBJ2-3 | TRBV12-5 | ASLTREWEADTQY
TRBJ2-7 | TRBV28 | ASSLGYEQY
TRBJ2-1 | TRBV7-2 | ASSPRPGQVSYNEQF
TRBJ2-3 | TRBV19 | ATQTGRPSDTQY
TRBJ2-1 | TRBV13 | ASSGGTAGNEQF
TRBJ1-2 | TRBV30 | AWSLTGKKGGYT
TRBJ2-5 | TRBV28 | ASSLGTSGGNQETQY
TRBJ2-7 | TRBV10-3 | AIQDLSLGEQY
TRBJ2-5 | TRBV18 | ASSLQETQY
TRBJ2-7 | TRBV9 | ASSVVGNGAIYEQY
TRBJ1-1 | TRBV19 | ASSIDWEIGAF
TRBJ2-3 | TRBV5-4 | ASSFRVSTDTQY
TRBJ2-5 | TRBV6-1 | ASRRGQELKTQY
TRBJ1-5 | TRBV6-5 | ASSYSRDNQPQH
TRBJ1-1 | TRBV7-2 | ASSLGRNREAF
TRBJ2-3 | TRBV29-1 | SATGQHTDTQY
TRBJ2-7 | TRBV2 | ASSPTAEQY
TRBJ1-5 | TRBV5-1 | ASSAGQGNNQPQH
TRBJ2-7 | TRBV7-2 | ASSLVPGNSYEQY
TRBJ1-1 | TRBV5-1 | ASSQDSLNTEAF
TRBJ1-2 | TRBV19 | ASRTTGGYGYT
TRBJ2-1 | TRBV10-3 | AISDGTGGPYNEQF
TRBJ1-5 | TRBV5-4 | ASSLGGTGGDQPQH
TRBJ1-2 | TRBV7-2 | ASSLDPGTGGYGYT
TRBJ2-7 | TRBV6-6 | ASSYSRDQVREQY
TRBJ1-6 | TRBV4-3 | ASSPDRQGGSPLH
TRBJ2-7 | TRBV29-1 | SVQRGEQY
TRBJ2-3 | TRBV7-6 | ASSFGSTSGGSDTQY
TRBJ2-1 | TRBV4-3 | ASSHILAGGTIEQF
TRBJ1-2 | TRBV27 | ASSRQGQPNYGYT
TRBJ2-7 | TRBV29-1 | SVLSPTGYEQY
TRBJ1-4 | TRBV4-3 | ASSQTGAGTNEKLF
TRBJ2-7 | TRBV28 | ASTVQVSSYEQY
TRBJ1-2 | TRBV29-1 | SVGQGENYGYT
TRBJ1-2 | TRBV5-6 | ASSPRNRDTERDYGYT
TRBJ2-3 | TRBV30 | ACPLTPSTDTQY
NA | TRBV9 | ASSVDGAGIDEQY
TRBJ1-2 | TRBV28 | ASSLSGPNYGYT
TRBJ1-1 | TRBV5-1 | ASSSGPAAAEAF